This T cell receptor (beta chain) was sequenced in a study of cytomegalovirus exposure and HLA in healthy donors (dated by TCRdb to about 2017). General notes on the study: According to an earlier analysis of a few hundred of the donors, about 170 million T cells yielded approximately 120 million unique TCR beta sequences and about 280 Gb of sequence data. Along with the approximately 600-subject first cohort, a separate validation cohort of over a hundred different subjects was used. The genetic ancestry cluster associated with self-reported Caucasian donors included approximately 85% of the 398 genotyped donors. The study combined high-throughput TCR immunosequencing, statistical association of individual TCRs with disease status, and machine learning to predict cytomegalovirus infection status. Using immunosequencing, the study profiled T cell repertoires from 640 or so subjects and related those repertoires to cytomegalovirus serostatus. A handful of DR-DQ haplotypes were treated as single units for association and clustering because of strong linkage in the cohort. In the later analysis, no new phenotypic data were used to find candidate immune exposures; instead, reliance was placed on TCR beta sequences and their occurrence across donors. Typing coverage differed by locus: A, B, C, DRB1 and DQB1 were typed in about 620-640 donors, DQA1 in 500 to 550, DPA1 in some 600, and DPB1 in around 490. Donor age, sex, ethnicity and CMV serostatus were compiled alongside the repertoire data. Around 320 gigabases of sequencing data and around 87 million unique TCR sequences were included in an early release covering about 700 HLA-typed donors. The study aimed to test whether signatures of past pathogen exposure could be identified by cataloging public T cell receptors. Every discovery cohort repertoire had been produced on one sequencing platform. On average, around 240,000 unique TCR beta nucleotide sequences were sequenced per donor among 350 to 400 genotyped donors of the cohort, with 15% to 20% of those sequences being non-productive. A later genetic analysis used genome-wide SNP genotypes for about 55% of the 666 donors, treating that subset as a discovery cohort. HLA typing covered class I and class II loci at four-digit resolution. An earlier analysis of approximately 630 of the donors applied high-throughput TCR beta sequencing to assess whether each TCR beta V gene segment acted as functional or pseudogenic. A later analysis re-examined previously published TCR beta repertoires from 610 or so donors and added high-resolution HLA genotyping to investigate patterns of TCR occurrence.

In total, roughly 670 healthy bone marrow donors made up the cohort. At the time of sampling, all cohort members were nominally healthy, though unrecorded immune exposures were likely present. The donor was CMV seronegative and was included in the group of about 350 seronegative cohort members. Every donor gave a peripheral blood sample, and the peripheral blood mononuclear cells from that sample were used for TCR beta sequencing. Genomic DNA was extracted from the blood cell samples with the Qiagen DNeasy Blood Extraction Kit. V lost 1 base and J lost 8 bases, and the count of bases not matched to a germline gene is 4. Taken from cysteine to phenylalanine, the CDR3 has 14 residues. The kept DNA is CDR3 alone, 42 bases in frame from the first base. CDR1 LNHDA and CDR2 SQIVND were looked up in the germline V gene (reference sequence). In regard to this clone: The antigen this receptor binds is unknown. No qualities accompany the bases; no much larger clone lies one base away.

Results and caveats for the whole study, not just this receptor: HLA typing was unavailable for some donors at each locus, so association tests used only the typed subset. The classifier was reported to diagnose cytomegalovirus status with high specificity and sensitivity in both the original and validation cohorts. In the study, roughly 160 TCR beta chains were listed as associated with cytomegalovirus. A later analysis found that HLA-associated TCR beta chains were more clonally expanded and had lower generation probabilities than equally common non-associated chains. Sequencing depth was assumed to be roughly uniform across donors in the presence/absence analyses, though that assumption may not hold. The authors suggested that the approach could potentially be generalized to other disease states and immunological phenotypes. Immune exposure information for the cohort was limited to CMV serostatus. A further reported finding was that TCR beta sequences accurately predicted the HLA-A and HLA-B alleles for most subjects in the first cohort. A cluster of highly shared sequence variants was judged likely to be a technical artifact of the sequencing pipeline. Because counts were too low, about 18 rarely observed V segments, including chromosome 9 orphons, were excluded from the earlier analysis of a few hundred of the donors. This cohort had only TCR beta chains sequenced, and the lack of alpha or paired-chain data limited which features could be detected. V-gene and J-gene trimming of TCR beta chains was associated with a missense DCLRE1C variant in a later genetic analysis, and the association was replicated in an independent cohort. In a later analysis, the rate of TCR association differed among HLA loci, with DRB1 alleles having the most associated TCRs and HLA-C alleles having the fewest. Some IMGT-functional V segments, including TRBV6-2 and TRBV6-3, could not be distinguished by the 87-base-pair reads and were therefore excluded. When HLA alleles, especially DR and DQ, strongly co-occurred, TCR associations were difficult to assign to individual alleles. Most TCR sequences were observed very rarely across donors, whereas some public TCRs were present in many individuals. According to a later analysis, most CMV-associated TCR beta chains appeared to be HLA-restricted, and the HLA associations seemed to be driven largely by CMV exposure. An earlier analysis of around 540 of the donors showed that most TCR beta V segments appeared in productive rearrangements either about 90% or about 30% of the time, which broadly matched IMGT annotations. Correlated functional status among segregating V segments might be attributable to linkage disequilibrium, but an unknown experimental factor could not be ruled out. At a false discovery rate of 0.05, a later analysis linked under 20,000 TCR beta sequences to specific HLA alleles. In a later genetic analysis, fewer N-insertions in productive TCRs were reported among donors in an Asian-associated ancestry cluster than the approximately 630-donor mean. In a later analysis, several top co-occurrence clusters were reported to appear linked to parvovirus B19, influenza, CMV and Epstein-Barr virus. A few of the identified cytomegalovirus-associated TCR beta chains were confirmed in vitro to be specific for cytomegalovirus antigens.

Library creation used the immunoSEQ multiplex PCR assay. For the multiplex PCR, a mixture combining 60 forward primers for TCR Vbeta segments and 13 reverse primers for TCR Jbeta segments was used. The CDR3 region of rearranged TCR beta genes was amplified from genomic DNA by a multiplex PCR assay. On the Illumina HiSeq System, the amplified TCR beta libraries were sequenced as 87-base-pair reads. In the paper's pipeline: A later analysis tallied 75 million to 95 million unique TCR beta chains across the approximately 670 repertoires, and about 12 million of those chains were shared by two or more donors. A nearest-neighbor algorithm error-corrected the raw reads and collapsed the reads into unique sequences, merging closely related sequences to remove PCR and sequencing errors. To assign V, D and J gene segments, CDR3 sequences were aligned to IMGT reference sequences. For a sequence to be retained, a match of at least six nucleotides was required to both a V gene segment and a J gene segment. Rearrangements were classified as productive when the CDR3 lacked stop codons and remained in frame with V and J, and all other rearrangements were classified as non-productive. Following IMGT convention, CDR3 was defined as the stretch from the second conserved V-encoded cysteine to the conserved J-encoded phenylalanine. The earlier analysis of about 530 of the donors excluded any sequence lacking an unambiguous match to a single V gene segment. An earlier analysis of almost 600 of the donors classified V segments as functional when productive rearrangements were above 56.7% and as segregating when the standard deviation between donors was above 5%. To diagnose cytomegalovirus status from the catalog of TCR beta chain sequences, a statistical classification framework was built. In a later analysis, TCR nucleotide sequences were compared against IMGT/GENE-DB human TR gene sequences so that V and J genes could be assigned. In a later analysis, CDR3 sequences and most-parsimonious VDJ recombination scenarios were assigned using the TCRdist pipeline. A later analysis defined each TCR beta chain by its CDR3 amino acid sequence plus V-gene family, and excluded reads lacking a unique V-gene family. In a later analysis, nearly 600 highly shared, low-generation-probability nucleotide sequences were removed to address suspected cross-contamination and a sequencing artifact. In a later analysis, a clonal expansion index was calculated for each public chain from normalized within-repertoire ranks of inferred template counts. In a later analysis, generation probabilities were computed with a VDJ recombination model fitted to out-of-frame rearrangements, and the resulting probabilities were checked against IGoR. In a later analysis, TCR-TCR, TCR-HLA and TCR-CMV co-occurrence was scored with hypergeometric tests, and a repertoire-size bias correction was applied to TCR pairs. In a later analysis, false discovery rates were estimated by permuting HLA or CMV assignments 20 times. In a later analysis, co-occurring TCRs were grouped using DBSCAN, and TCRdist sequence similarity was added for clustering within HLA-allele-positive subsets. Co-occurrence clustering excluded repertoires with fewer than 30,000 or more than 120,000 public chains, plus five with anomalous nucleotide sharing. Drawn from immuneACCESS, this table holds only the in-frame rearrangements with V and J called that TCRdb kept. Clones are partly lost; checked studies trace under half to an unresolved V gene and leave the rest unexplained. D and trimming come from the DNA, and the V and J calls and clone size come from that table. The sample yields roughly 140,000 clones; approximately 70% were counted once. Clones ranked in the top ten supply approximately 1.6% of the sample.

Sequencing was done on a sample of PBMCs. The rearrangement combines TRBV19 with TRBJ2-2, with 7 central nucleotides matching TRBD1. This clonotype was obtained from a woman in her thirties in good health and CMV-seronegative. The CDR3: CASSIAGGKGELFF. The nucleotide sequence is given as TGTGCCAGTAGTATAGCAGGGGGTAAAGGGGAGCTGTTTTTT.